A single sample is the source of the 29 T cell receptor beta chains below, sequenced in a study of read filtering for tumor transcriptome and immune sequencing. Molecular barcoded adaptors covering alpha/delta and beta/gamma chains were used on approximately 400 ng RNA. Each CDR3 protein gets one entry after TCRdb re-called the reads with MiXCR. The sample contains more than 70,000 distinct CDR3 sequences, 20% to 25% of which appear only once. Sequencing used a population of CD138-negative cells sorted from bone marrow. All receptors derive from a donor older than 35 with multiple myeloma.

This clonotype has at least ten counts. The CDR3 sequence: CASSPRTGGSGELFF. The CDR3 DNA sequence: TGTGCCAGCAGCCCACGGACAGGGGGTAGCGGGGAGCTGTTTTTT. The chain recombines TRBV7-3 with TRBJ2-2, with TRBD1 identical over 10 bases. The V gene end was trimmed by 5 bases and the J gene end by 7 bases; junction bases not matched to a gene: 7. The CDR3 is made up of 15 amino acids. Germline CDR1 is SGHTA and CDR2 is FQGTGA.

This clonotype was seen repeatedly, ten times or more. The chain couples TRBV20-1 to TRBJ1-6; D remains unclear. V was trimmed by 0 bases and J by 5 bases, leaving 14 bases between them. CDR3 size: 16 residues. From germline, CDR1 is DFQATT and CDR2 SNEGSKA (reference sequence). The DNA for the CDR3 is TGCAGTGCTAGAGAGGGTATTTTTCCCGATAATTCACCCCTCCACTTT. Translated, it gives CSAREGIFPDNSPLHF.

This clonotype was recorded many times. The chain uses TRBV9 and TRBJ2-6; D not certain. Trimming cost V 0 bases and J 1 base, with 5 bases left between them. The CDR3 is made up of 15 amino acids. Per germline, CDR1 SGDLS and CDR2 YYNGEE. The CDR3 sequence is CASSVVGSGANVLTF. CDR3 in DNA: TGTGCCAGCAGCGTAGTGGGGTCTGGGGCCAACGTCCTGACTTTC.

DNA for the CDR3: TGTGCCAGTAGTAATGTGGGGGCAGATACGCAGTATTTT. Translated, it gives CASSNVGADTQYF. This chain connects TRBV19 to TRBJ2-3, with D possibly called TRBD1 or TRBD2 (5 bases each). The CDR3 is made up of 13 amino acids. Trimming left V 4 bases short and J 4 bases short, with 9 bases between. Germline CDR1 is LNHDA and CDR2 is SQIVND (reference sequence).

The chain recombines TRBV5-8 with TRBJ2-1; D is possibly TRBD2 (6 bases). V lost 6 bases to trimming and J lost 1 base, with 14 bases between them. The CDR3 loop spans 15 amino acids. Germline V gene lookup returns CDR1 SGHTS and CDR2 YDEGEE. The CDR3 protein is CASNNGGHSYNEQFF. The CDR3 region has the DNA TGTGCCAGCAACAACGGGGGTCATTCCTACAATGAGCAGTTCTTC.

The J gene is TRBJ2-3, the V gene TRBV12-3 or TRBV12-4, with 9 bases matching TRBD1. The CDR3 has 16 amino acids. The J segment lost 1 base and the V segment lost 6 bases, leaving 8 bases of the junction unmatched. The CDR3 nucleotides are TGTGCCAGCAGCTCCAGGAGGGACAGGGGCACAGATACGCAGTATTTT. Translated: CASSSRRDRGTDTQYF.

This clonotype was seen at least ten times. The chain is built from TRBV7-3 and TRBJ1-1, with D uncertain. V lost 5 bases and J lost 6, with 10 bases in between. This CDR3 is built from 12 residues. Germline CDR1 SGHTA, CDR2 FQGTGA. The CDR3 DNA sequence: TGTGCCAGCAGCCCATCGCCTCCTGAAGCTTTCTTT. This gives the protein CASSPSPPEAFF.

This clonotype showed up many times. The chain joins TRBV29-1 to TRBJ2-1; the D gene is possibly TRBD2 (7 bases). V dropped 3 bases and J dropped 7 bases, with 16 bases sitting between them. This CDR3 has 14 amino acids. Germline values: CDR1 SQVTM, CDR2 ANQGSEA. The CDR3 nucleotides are TGCAGCGTTGATAGGGCGGGGGCGAGGAATGAGCAGTTCTTC. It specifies CSVDRAGARNEQFF.

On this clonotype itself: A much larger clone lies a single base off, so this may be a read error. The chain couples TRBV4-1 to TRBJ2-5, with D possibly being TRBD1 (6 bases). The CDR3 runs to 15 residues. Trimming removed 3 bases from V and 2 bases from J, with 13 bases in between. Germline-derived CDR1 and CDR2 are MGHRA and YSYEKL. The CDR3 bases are TGCGCCAGCAGCCAGACAGGACATTTACAAGAGACCCAGTACTTC. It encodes CASSQTGHLQETQYF.

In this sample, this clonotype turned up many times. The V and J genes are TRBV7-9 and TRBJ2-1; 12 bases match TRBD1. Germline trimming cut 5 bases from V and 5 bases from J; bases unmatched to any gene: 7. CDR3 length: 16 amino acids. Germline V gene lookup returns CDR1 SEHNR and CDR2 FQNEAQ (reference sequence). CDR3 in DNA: TGTGCCAGCAGCGCGGGGACAGGGGGCTTTAACAATGAGCAGTTCTTC. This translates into CASSAGTGGFNNEQFF.

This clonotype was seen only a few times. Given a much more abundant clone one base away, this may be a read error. This chain's CDR3 is CAGSPGTGPTSPPYNEQFF. The CDR3 nucleotides read TGTGCCGGCAGTCCCGGGACAGGGCCCACCTCACCTCCTTACAATGAGCAGTTCTTC. The V call is TRBV6-5, the J call TRBJ2-1, with 9 bases matching TRBD1. The CDR3 spans 19 residues. The germline V gene encodes CDR1 MNHEY and CDR2 SVGAGI.

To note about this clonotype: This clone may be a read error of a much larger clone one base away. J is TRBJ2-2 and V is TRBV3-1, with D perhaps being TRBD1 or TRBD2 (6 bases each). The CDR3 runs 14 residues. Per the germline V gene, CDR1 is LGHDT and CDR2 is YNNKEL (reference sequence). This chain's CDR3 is CDSSRTEGAGELFF. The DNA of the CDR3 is TGTGACAGCAGCCGGACGGAGGGGGCCGGGGAGCTGTTTTTT. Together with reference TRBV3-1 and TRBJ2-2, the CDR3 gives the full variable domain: DTAVSQTPKYLVTQMGNDKSIKCEQNLGHDTMYWYKQDSKKFLKIMFSYNNKELIINETVPNRFSPKSPDKAHLNLHINSLELGDSAVYFCDSSRTEGAGELFFGEGSRLTVL.

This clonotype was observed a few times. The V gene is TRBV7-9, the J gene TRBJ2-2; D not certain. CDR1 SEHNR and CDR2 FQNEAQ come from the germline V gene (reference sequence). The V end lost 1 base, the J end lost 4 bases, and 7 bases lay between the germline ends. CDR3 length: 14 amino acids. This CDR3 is CASSLVAATGELFF. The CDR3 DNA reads TGTGCCAGCAGCTTAGTGGCGGCCACCGGGGAGCTGTTTTTT.

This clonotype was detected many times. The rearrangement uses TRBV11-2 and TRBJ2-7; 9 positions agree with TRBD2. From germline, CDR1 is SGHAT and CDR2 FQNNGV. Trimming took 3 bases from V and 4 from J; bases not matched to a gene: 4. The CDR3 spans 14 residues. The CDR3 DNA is TGTGCCAGCAGCTTGGTCCTAGCGGGGTACGAGCAGTACTTC. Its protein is CASSLVLAGYEQYF.

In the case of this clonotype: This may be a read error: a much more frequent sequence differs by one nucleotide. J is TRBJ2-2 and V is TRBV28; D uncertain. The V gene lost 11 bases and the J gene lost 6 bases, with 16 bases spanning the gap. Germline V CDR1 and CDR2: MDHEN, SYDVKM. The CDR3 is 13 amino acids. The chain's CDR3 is CAGTEPSPGELFF. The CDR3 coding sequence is TGTGCCGGCACCGAACCCTCTCCCGGGGAGCTGTTTTTT.

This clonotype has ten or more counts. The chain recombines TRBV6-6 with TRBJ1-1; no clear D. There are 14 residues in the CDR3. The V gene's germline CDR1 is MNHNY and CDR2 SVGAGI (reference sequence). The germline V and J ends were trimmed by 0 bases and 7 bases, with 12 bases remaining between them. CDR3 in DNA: TGTGCCAGCAGTTACTCGAGCGGCGGAATTGAAGCTTTCTTT. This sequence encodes CASSYSSGGIEAFF.

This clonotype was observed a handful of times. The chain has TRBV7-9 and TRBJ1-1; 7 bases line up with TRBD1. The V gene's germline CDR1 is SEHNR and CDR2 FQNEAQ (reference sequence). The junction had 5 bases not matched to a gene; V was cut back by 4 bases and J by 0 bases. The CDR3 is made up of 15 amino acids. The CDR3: CASSYRGGLNTEAFF. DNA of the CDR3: TGTGCCAGCAGCTACAGAGGGGGCCTGAACACTGAAGCTTTCTTT. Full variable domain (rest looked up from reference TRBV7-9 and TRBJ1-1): DTGVSQNPRHKITKRGQNVTFRCDPISEHNRLYWYRQTLGQGPEFLTYFQNEAQLEKSRLLSDRFSAERPKGSFSTLEIQRTEQGDSAMYLCASSYRGGLNTEAFFGQGTRLTVV.

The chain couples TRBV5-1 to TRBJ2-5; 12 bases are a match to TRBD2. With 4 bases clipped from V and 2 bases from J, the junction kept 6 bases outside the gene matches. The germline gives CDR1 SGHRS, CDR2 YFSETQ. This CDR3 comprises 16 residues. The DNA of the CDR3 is TGCGCCAGCAGCAAAACGACTAGCGGGGGACAAGAGACCCAGTACTTC. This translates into CASSKTTSGGQETQYF. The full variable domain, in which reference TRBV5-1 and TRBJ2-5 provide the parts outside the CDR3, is KAGVTQTPRYLIKTRGQQVTLSCSPISGHRSVSWYQQTPGQGLQFLFEYFSETQRNKGNFPGRFSGRQFSNSRSEMNVSTLELGDSALYLCASSKTTSGGQETQYFGPGTRLLVL.

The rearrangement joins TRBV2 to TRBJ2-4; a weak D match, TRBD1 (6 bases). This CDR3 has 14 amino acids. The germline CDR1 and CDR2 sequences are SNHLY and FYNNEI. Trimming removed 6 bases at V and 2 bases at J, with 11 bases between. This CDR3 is CASRQGFSKNIQYF. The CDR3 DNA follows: TGTGCCAGCAGACAGGGCTTTTCCAAAAACATTCAGTACTTC.

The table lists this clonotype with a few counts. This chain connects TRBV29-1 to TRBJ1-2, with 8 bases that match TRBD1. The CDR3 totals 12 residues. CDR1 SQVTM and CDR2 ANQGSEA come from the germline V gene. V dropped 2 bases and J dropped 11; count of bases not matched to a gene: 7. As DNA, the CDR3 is TGCAGCGTTGAATTAAGGACAGGGCAATACACCTTC. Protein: CSVELRTGQYTF.

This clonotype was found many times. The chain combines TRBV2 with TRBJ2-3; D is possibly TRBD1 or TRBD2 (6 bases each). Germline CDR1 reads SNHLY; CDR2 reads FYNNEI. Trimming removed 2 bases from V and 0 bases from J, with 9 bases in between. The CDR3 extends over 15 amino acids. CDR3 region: CASSERGASTDTQYF. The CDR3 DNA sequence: TGTGCCAGCAGTGAAAGGGGGGCCAGCACAGATACGCAGTATTTT. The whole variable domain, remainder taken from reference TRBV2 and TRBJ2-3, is EPEVTQTPSHQVTQMGQEVILRCVPISNHLYFYWYRQILGQKVEFLVSFYNNEISEKSEIFDDQFSVERPDGSNFTLKIRSTKLEDSAMYFCASSERGASTDTQYFGPGTRLTVL.

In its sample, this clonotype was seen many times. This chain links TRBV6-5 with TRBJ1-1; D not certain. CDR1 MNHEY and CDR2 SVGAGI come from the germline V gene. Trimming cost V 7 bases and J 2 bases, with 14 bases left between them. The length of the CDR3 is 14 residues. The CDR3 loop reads CASILSGSNTEAFF. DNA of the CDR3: TGTGCCAGCATCTTGTCGGGCAGTAACACTGAAGCTTTCTTT.

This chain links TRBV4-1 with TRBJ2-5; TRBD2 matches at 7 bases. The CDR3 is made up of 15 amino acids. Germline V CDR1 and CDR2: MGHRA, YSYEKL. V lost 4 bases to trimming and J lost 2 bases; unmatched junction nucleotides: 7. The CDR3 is CASSRTGTIQETQYF. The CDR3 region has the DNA TGCGCCAGCAGCCGAACCGGGACTATACAAGAGACCCAGTACTTC.

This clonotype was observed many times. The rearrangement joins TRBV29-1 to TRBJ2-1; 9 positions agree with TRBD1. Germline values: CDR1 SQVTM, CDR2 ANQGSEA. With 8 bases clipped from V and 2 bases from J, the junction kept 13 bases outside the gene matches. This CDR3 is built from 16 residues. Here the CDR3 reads CSKEYRGPTTYNEQFF. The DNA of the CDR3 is TGCAGCAAAGAATACAGGGGGCCGACCACCTACAATGAGCAGTTCTTC.

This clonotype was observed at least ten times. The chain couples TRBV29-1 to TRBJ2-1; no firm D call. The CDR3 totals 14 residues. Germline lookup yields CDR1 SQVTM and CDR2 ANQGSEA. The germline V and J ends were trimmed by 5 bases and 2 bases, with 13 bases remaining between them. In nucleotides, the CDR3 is TGCAGCGTTTCTCTAGAACTAACCTACAATGAGCAGTTCTTC. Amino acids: CSVSLELTYNEQFF.

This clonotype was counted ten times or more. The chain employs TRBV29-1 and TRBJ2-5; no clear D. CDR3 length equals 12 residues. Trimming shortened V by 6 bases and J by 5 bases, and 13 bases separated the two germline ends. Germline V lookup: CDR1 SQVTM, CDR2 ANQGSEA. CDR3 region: CSVPGQDETQYF. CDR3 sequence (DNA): TGCAGCGTCCCCGGGCAGGACGAGACCCAGTACTTC.

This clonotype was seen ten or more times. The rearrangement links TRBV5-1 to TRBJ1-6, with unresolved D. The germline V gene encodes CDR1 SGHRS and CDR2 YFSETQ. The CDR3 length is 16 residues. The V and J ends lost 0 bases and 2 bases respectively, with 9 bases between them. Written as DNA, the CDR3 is TGCGCCAGCAGCTTGGGAGGAGGCCCCTATAATTCACCCCTCCACTTT. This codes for CASSLGGGPYNSPLHF.

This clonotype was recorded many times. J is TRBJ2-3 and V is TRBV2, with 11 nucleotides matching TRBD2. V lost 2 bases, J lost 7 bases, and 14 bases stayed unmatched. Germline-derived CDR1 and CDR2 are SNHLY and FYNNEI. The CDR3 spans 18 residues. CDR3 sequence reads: CASSERRLAGWAMNTQYF. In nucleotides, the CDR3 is TGTGCCAGCAGTGAACGGCGACTAGCGGGGTGGGCTATGAATACGCAGTATTTT.

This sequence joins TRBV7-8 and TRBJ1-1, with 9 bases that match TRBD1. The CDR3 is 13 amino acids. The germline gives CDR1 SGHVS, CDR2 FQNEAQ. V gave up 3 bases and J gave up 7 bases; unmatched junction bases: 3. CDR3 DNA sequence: TGTGCCAGCAGCTTTCGGACAGGGGTTGAAGCTTTCTTT. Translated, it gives CASSFRTGVEAFF. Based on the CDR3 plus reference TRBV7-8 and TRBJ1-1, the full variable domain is GAGVSQSPRYKVAKRGQDVALRCDPISGHVSLFWYQQALGQGPEFLTYFQNEAQLDKSGLPSDRFFAERPEGSVSTLKIQRTQQEDSAVYLCASSFRTGVEAFFGQGTRLTVV.